This T cell receptor beta chain was profiled in a study of liver allograft versus peripheral blood T cells. Study details: Graft-liver T cell receptor repertoires were compared against recipient peripheral blood repertoires. Study observations and caveats: It was reported that the T cell receptor repertoires found inside liver allografts differed from those that were detected in peripheral blood.

TCRdb reprocessed the reads with MiXCR, giving one entry per CDR3 protein. This table has approximately 9,300 distinct CDR3 sequences, 18% appearing once. Trimming took 5 bases from V and 0 from J, leaving 10 bases between them. The CDR3 is made up of 14 amino acids. CDR1 MNHNY and CDR2 SVGAGI come from the germline V gene (reference sequence). This clonotype ranks as medium-sized (0.01 to 0.1%). The antigen is unknown. The origin of this receptor is a human patient who had a liver transplant. Some T cells may be transferred from the graft donor. The rearrangement joins TRBV6-6 to TRBJ1-1; a weak D match, TRBD1 (6 bases). The CDR3 sequence: CASSEQGMNTEAFF. The CDR3 DNA reads as TGTGCCAGCAGTGAACAGGGAATGAACACTGAAGCTTTCTTT.